These T cell receptor beta chains were read from a single sample in a study of shared clonotypes between healthy human individuals. The table came from immunoSEQ multiplex PCR; TCRdb's copy has only in-frame clones and leaves some out. The sample includes about 1.5 million clones, around 98% of them seen just once. What was sequenced was naive CD4+ T cells sorted from blood. The receptors here all came from a man in his thirties or forties in good health. CDR3s include the opening cysteine and the closing phenylalanine or tryptophan. The order of the fields is clone size, J gene, V gene, D gene, CDR3 DNA, CDR3 protein. The D gene is left open where the match is weak. Clone size is not always given. Where it is, it says once, few, many or a class for expanded clones.

>.|TRBJ1-4|TRBV5-1|TRBD1
TGCGCCAGCAGCCGGGACAGAGTAAATGAAAAACTGTTTTTT
CASSRDRVNEKLFF
>.|TRBJ2-7|TRBV10-3|TRBD1
TGTGCCATCAGTGAGGGGGACAGGGTAATCTACGAGCAGTACTTC
CAISEGDRVIYEQYF
>.|TRBJ2-2|TRBV4-1|.
TGCGCCAGCAGCCAAGAGTCGGGGTGGGCGGTCGGGGAGCTGTTTTTT
CASSQESGWAVGELFF
>.|TRBJ2-5|TRBV20-1|.
TGCAGTGCGAGGGGCGGCGAGACCCAGTACTTC
CSARGGETQYF
>.|TRBJ2-7|TRBV5-1|.
TGCGCCAGCAGCCTCACGACTCTATCCTACGAGCAGTACTTC
CASSLTTLSYEQYF
>.|TRBJ1-1|TRBV6-5|TRBD1
TGTGCCAGCAGTTACGACAGGGTGAGAACTGAAGCTTTCTTT
CASSYDRVRTEAFF
>.|TRBJ1-4|TRBV4-1|.
TGCGCCAGCGGAGGATCTGAAAAACTGTTTTTT
CASGGSEKLFF
>.|TRBJ2-3|TRBV2|.
TGTGCCAGCGGGAGGACTACCACAGATACGCAGTATTTT
CASGRTTTDTQYF
>once|TRBJ2-5|TRBV29-1|TRBD1
TGCAGCGTTGGTACAGGGGGTGGTGAGACCCAGTACTTC
CSVGTGGGETQYF
>.|TRBJ2-7|TRBV6-1|.
TGTGCCAGCACCGCGACTAAATACGAGCAGTACTTC
CASTATKYEQYF
>.|TRBJ2-3|TRBV5-4|TRBD2
TGTGCCAGCAGCACCCGTCTAGCGGGAGCTTCAGATACGCAGTATTTT
CASSTRLAGASDTQYF
>.|TRBJ1-1|TRBV7-9|.
TGTGCCAGCAGCTTACGGGTTCGGAACACTGAAGCTTTCTTT
CASSLRVRNTEAFF
>.|TRBJ2-7|TRBV6-5|.
TGTGCCAGCAGTTACTCGGGCACCCGCTCGGGCTACGAGCAGTACTTC
CASSYSGTRSGYEQYF
>.|TRBJ2-1|TRBV7-9|TRBD2
TGTGCCAGCAGCTTAAAAAGACTAGCGGGAAGATCTTTGGGTGAGCAGTTCTTC
CASSLKRLAGRSLGEQFF
>.|TRBJ1-1|TRBV4-1|.
TGCGCCAGCAGCCGAAGTCTCCCGGGGTTCGGAACGAAGAACACTGAAGCTTTCTTT
CASSRSLPGFGTKNTEAFF
>.|TRBJ1-1|TRBV9|TRBD1
TGTGCCAGCAGCCCGAGACAGGGAAACACTGAAGCTTTCTTT
CASSPRQGNTEAFF
>once|TRBJ1-1|TRBV9|.
TGTGCCAGCAGCGTAGAACTGATTAACACTGAAGCTTTCTTT
CASSVELINTEAFF
>.|TRBJ2-7|TRBV18|.
TGTGCCAGCTCACCGTTAGGGGGCTACGAGCAGTACTTC
CASSPLGGYEQYF
>.|TRBJ2-3|TRBV5-1|.
TGCGCCAGCAGAGGGCAGGGCCCAAAAAATACGCAGTATTTT
CASRGQGPKNTQYF
>.|TRBJ2-7|TRBV28|.
TGTGCCAGCAGCGTTGGGGGGCCCGCCTCCTACGAGCAGTACTTC
CASSVGGPASYEQYF
>.|TRBJ1-2|TRBV30|.
TGTGCCTGGACGCCGGGGGGGACCTATGGCTACACCTTC
CAWTPGGTYGYTF
>.|TRBJ2-1|TRBV27|.
TGTGCCAGCAGTTTACGCGGTAGCTCCTACAATGAGCAGTTCTTC
CASSLRGSSYNEQFF
>.|TRBJ2-2|TRBV27|TRBD2
TGTGCCAGCAGCCGAAATAGGGCGGGAGGGCCGTCCAACACCGGGGAGCTGTTTTTT
CASSRNRAGGPSNTGELFF
>.|TRBJ2-2|TRBV19|TRBD1
TGTGCCAGTAAAAGGACAGGGGGCTATGTCGGGGAGCTGTTTTTT
CASKRTGGYVGELFF
>.|TRBJ2-3|TRBV7-9|.
TGTGCCAGCAGGTTGGAGACAGATACGCAGTATTTT
CASRLETDTQYF
>.|TRBJ1-1|TRBV30|.
TGTGCCTGGAGTGGACTTCAGGTAGCTTTCTTT
CAWSGLQVAFF
>.|TRBJ2-3|TRBV19|.
TGTGCCAGTAGTATAAGCGCTAGTGGCACAGATACGCAGTATTTT
CASSISASGTDTQYF
>.|TRBJ1-5|TRBV2|.
TGTGCCAGCAGTACGGAATACAATCAGCCCCAGCATTTT
CASSTEYNQPQHF
>.|TRBJ2-5|TRBV27|.
TGTGCCAGCAGTTTTTCCGGGACGGGACAAGAGACCCAGTACTTC
CASSFSGTGQETQYF
>.|TRBJ1-5|TRBV19|.
TGTGCCAGTATTGAGGACAGTCGGCGTCAGCCCCAGCATTTT
CASIEDSRRQPQHF
>few|TRBJ1-3|TRBV7-9|.
TGTGCCAGCAGCTTAGATAAGACGTCTGGAAACACCATATATTTT
CASSLDKTSGNTIYF
>.|TRBJ2-3|TRBV7-9|.
TGTGCGGGGGAATCGAGTACAGATACGCAGTATTTT
CAGESSTDTQYF
>.|TRBJ2-7|TRBV11-2|TRBD2
TGTGCCACCCGGGGGGGTCGGAGGGGCCAAGGGAACGAGCAGTACTTC
CATRGGRRGQGNEQYF
>.|TRBJ2-7|TRBV5-1|.
TGCGCCAGCAGCTTAGAGCACCAGGGTTGGGGTGCGTACGAGCAGTACTTC
CASSLEHQGWGAYEQYF